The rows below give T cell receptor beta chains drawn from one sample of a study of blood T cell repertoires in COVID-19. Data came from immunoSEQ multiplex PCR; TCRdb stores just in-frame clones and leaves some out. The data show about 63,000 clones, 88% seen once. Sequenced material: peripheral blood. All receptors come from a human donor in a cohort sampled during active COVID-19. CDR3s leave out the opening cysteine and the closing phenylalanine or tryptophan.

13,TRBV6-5,ASSFGTGANEKLF
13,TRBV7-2,ASSWTGTGNSGYT
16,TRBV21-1,ASSKPMASGSSYNEQF
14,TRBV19,ASSTRTSGNYNEQF
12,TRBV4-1,ASSQAAGPGGAF
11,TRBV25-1,ASSDASTDTQY
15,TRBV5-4,ASSAPGTGNSGNTIY
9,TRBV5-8,ASSFISEQY
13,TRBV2,ASSAGLGGQETQY
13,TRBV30,AWMNPGVVQETQY
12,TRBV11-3,ASSWQGDTGELF
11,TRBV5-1,ASSLQGWDEQF
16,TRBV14,ASSQVVGTLSTNEKLF
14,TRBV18,ASSPGEGLLSRGYT
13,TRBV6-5,ASGSAGTSGYEQY
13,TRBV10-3,AISEGQGLNGELF
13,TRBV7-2,ASSVRDRGPYEQY
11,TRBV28,ASSLLGGTEAF
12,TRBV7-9,ASRTRSSPYGYT
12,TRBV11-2,ASSSRRQEETQY
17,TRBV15,ATSAPPGSGSSGANVLT
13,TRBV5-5,ASSLVASVSYEQY
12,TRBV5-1,ASSQGTKNTEAF
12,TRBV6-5,ASRIDRLTGELF
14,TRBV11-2,ASSRSGLYPYNEQF
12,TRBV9,ASSPQTGNTEAF
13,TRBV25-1,ASSGYSGQGYEQY
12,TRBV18,ASSPWRSSYEQY
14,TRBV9,ASSADRYSGANVLT